The source of this T cell receptor (beta chain) is a study of blood T cell repertoires in COVID-19. Overall study: Samples came from the United States, Italy and Spain, spanning acute and convalescent COVID-19.

Per the authors' pipeline: Researchers report that nucleated cell counts were estimated from reference gene primer amplification. Method: immunoSEQ multiplex PCR; TCRdb's copy keeps in-frame clones and lacks some. From that table come the V and J calls and clone size; the DNA was used to work out D and trimming. The data show around 250,000 clones, with roughly 84% seen just once and 1.5% to 1.7% held by the top ten. Material: peripheral blood. This receptor was taken from a woman between 35 and 50 years old who had recovered from COVID-19.

The CDR3 reads CASSPWDRRTDTQYF. The CDR3 coding sequence is TGTGCCAGCAGTCCCTGGGACAGGCGCACAGATACGCAGTATTTT. The chain employs TRBV28 and TRBJ2-3; 8 positions match TRBD1. From germline, CDR1 is MDHEN and CDR2 SYDVKM. The CDR3 totals 15 residues. V gave up 5 bases and J gave up 1 base; unmatched junction bases: 5.